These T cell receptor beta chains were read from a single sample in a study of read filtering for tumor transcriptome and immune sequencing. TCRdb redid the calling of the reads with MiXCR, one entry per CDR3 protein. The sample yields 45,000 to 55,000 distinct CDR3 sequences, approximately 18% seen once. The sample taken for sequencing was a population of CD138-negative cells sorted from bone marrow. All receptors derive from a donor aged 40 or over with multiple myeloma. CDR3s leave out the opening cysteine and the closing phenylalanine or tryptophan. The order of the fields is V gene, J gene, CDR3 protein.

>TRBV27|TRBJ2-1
ASSPPLAAYNEQF
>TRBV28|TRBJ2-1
ASRTKAGQF
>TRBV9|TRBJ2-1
ASSVGGGAGVNEQF
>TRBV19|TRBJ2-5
ASSSTGGGKTQY
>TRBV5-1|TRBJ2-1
ASAPLLDAYNEQF
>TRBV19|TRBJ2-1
ASRTSGGQF
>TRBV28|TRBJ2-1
ASSRPPETRRDEQF
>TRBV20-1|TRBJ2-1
SAMTRGASYYNEQF
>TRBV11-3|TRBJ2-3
ASSPANTQY
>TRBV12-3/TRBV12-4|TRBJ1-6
ASSFKGGINSPLH
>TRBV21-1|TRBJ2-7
ASSPSGPTRGRNEQY
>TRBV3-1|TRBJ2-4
ASSHALAEYRNIQY
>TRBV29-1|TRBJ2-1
SVEPIGPRSSYNEQF
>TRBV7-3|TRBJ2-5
ATAGTRGETQY
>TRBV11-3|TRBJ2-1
ASSLAPPNEQF
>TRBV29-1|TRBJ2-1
SVQRASVYNEQF
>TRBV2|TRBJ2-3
ASSEATGPLTDTQY
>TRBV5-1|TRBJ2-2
ASTPRGSVGELF
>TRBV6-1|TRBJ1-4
ASSTRQFNEKLF
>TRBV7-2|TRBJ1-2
ASSLVSGDFDGYT